The sample holds a few counts of the clone carrying this T cell receptor beta chain. The TCR beta CDR3 regions underwent amplification from RNA transcripts. After a first-round RT-PCR with HTBI primers, a second-round multiplex PCR was run. TCRdb re-derived calls from the multiplex PCR reads in MiXCR, one entry per CDR3 protein. This table has around 1.1 million distinct CDR3 sequences, 35% to 45% appearing once. V was clipped by 7 bases and J by 0 bases, with 9 bases between them. From germline, CDR1 is MNHNS and CDR2 SASEGT. The CDR3 covers 13 residues. The entry originates in a study of Graves' ophthalmopathy and Graves' hyperthyroidism.

The sequence was obtained from an adult man with Graves' hyperthyroidism. J is TRBJ1-1 and V is TRBV6-1; D is unresolved. Input material: peripheral blood or thyroid tissue (not recorded which). This CDR3 is CASMRVLNTEAFF. CDR3 coding DNA: TGTGCCAGCATGAGGGTTTTGAACACTGAAGCTTTCTTT.